This TCR beta chain was found in a study of T cell changes during pregnancy in multiple sclerosis. This table comes from immunoSEQ multiplex PCR, and its TCRdb copy is limited to in-frame clones, with some not included. The sample includes around 57,000 clones, 90% to 95% of them seen just once. In germline, CDR1 is SGDLS, CDR2 YYNGEE. V gave up 4 bases and J gave up 3 bases, with 13 bases separating them. This CDR3 region has 15 residues. The gene calls are TRBV9 and TRBJ1-4, with D maybe TRBD1 (6 bases). The sequence was obtained from a female donor in good health, enrolled as a control in a pregnancy study. Sequencing used peripheral blood, obtained after pregnancy. The CDR3 DNA reads as TGTGCCAGCAGCCCCGAGGGGGTAGCTAATGAAAAACTGTTTTTT. It codes for CASSPEGVANEKLFF.